These 27 T cell receptor beta chains originate from one sample sequenced in a study of blood T cell repertoires in COVID-19 (TCRdb year 2020). Receptors were amplified or captured by the immunoSEQ multiplex PCR assay. This is the immuneACCESS table as TCRdb keeps it, with only in-frame sequences that have V and J called. A part of the clones is gone; compared with another copy, unresolved V genes explain less than half, and the rest is unexplained. Within this sample are 95,000 to 150,000 clones, with about 86% of them counted one time only. 5.5% to 6% of the sample belongs to the ten largest clones. Input material: peripheral blood. All receptors come from a man of 80 years or more with active or convalescent COVID-19.

The chain carries TRBV3-1 (or the pseudogene TRBV3-2) and TRBJ1-4; D is unresolved. CDR1 LGHDT and CDR2 YNNKEL come from the germline V gene (reference sequence). The CDR3 runs to 12 residues. V shed 3 bases and J shed 8 bases, with 7 bases lying between them. The CDR3: CASSHTSEKLFF. DNA for the CDR3: TGTGCCAGCAGCCATACTAGCGAAAAACTGTTTTTT.

For the CDR3, the DNA is TGTGCCAGGGGCCCAATCCGGGACAAGAAAAGCACAGATACGCAGTATTTT. It encodes CARGPIRDKKSTDTQYF. This chain links TRBV5-8 with TRBJ2-3, with TRBD1 as a possible D gene (6 bases). This CDR3 contains 17 residues. Trimming stripped 8 bases from V and 0 bases from J, with 22 bases between. In germline, CDR1 is SGHTS, CDR2 YDEGEE.

The chain is built from TRBV18 and TRBJ2-1, with 11 bases matching TRBD2. J gave up 5 bases and V 3 bases, and 3 bases lay outside the gene matches. The CDR3 is 15 amino acids. Germline V gives CDR1 KGHSH, CDR2 LQKENI. The CDR3 loop is CASSPLAGGHNEQFF. The CDR3 DNA follows: TGTGCCAGCTCACCCCTAGCGGGGGGCCACAATGAGCAGTTCTTC.

The gene calls are TRBV9 and TRBJ1-6, with 8 positions matching TRBD1. The CDR3 has 16 residues. V lost 3 bases and J lost 7; bases outside the gene matches: 9. The germline V gene encodes CDR1 SGDLS and CDR2 YYNGEE. The CDR3 here is CASSASSQGVNSPLHF. In DNA form, the CDR3 reads TGTGCCAGCAGCGCATCATCACAGGGGGTGAATTCACCCCTCCACTTT.

This rearrangement joins TRBV28 to TRBJ1-5; maybe TRBD1 (6 bases). The CDR3 contains 14 residues. V was trimmed by 6 bases and J by 1 base, leaving 10 bases between them. Looked up from germline, CDR1 is MDHEN and CDR2 is SYDVKM. The CDR3 loop is CASSQGKSNQPQHF. DNA for the CDR3: TGTGCCAGCAGCCAGGGGAAGAGCAATCAGCCCCAGCATTTT.

This chain connects TRBV18 to TRBJ1-2; 9 bases line up with TRBD1. V lost 6 bases to trimming and J lost 3 bases; unmatched junction nucleotides: 5. There are 14 residues in the CDR3. Germline loops: CDR1 KGHSH, CDR2 LQKENI. In DNA, the CDR3 is TGTGCCAGCTCCCCCACAGGGGGCGACTATGGCTACACCTTC. Amino acids: CASSPTGGDYGYTF.

J is TRBJ2-6 and V is TRBV5-1, with 9 nucleotides matching TRBD1. Germline V CDR1 and CDR2: SGHRS, YFSETQ. The CDR3 consists of 18 residues. V was clipped by 0 bases and J by 2 bases; unmatched bases: 6. The CDR3 loop reads CASSLVGQGTAGANVLTF. DNA for the CDR3: TGCGCCAGCAGCTTGGTCGGACAGGGGACAGCTGGGGCCAACGTCCTGACTTTC.

This clone was observed once. V and J are TRBV7-9 and TRBJ2-7; TRBD2 is a possible D gene (6 bases). Trimming removed 2 bases from V and 5 bases from J, with 22 bases in between. CDR3 length: 17 residues. Germline assignment: CDR1 SEHNR and CDR2 FQNEAQ (reference sequence). CDR3 sequence: CASSLTVAGPAVDEQYF. CDR3 sequence (DNA): TGTGCCAGCAGCTTAACGGTCGCGGGACCAGCAGTAGACGAGCAGTACTTC. Looking up the rest from reference TRBV7-9 and TRBJ2-7 gives the full variable domain: DTGVSQNPRHKITKRGQNVTFRCDPISEHNRLYWYRQTLGQGPEFLTYFQNEAQLEKSRLLSDRFSAERPKGSFSTLEIQRTEQGDSAMYLCASSLTVAGPAVDEQYFGPGTRLTVT.

V gene TRBV30 combines with J gene TRBJ1-6; D is possibly TRBD1 (6 bases). The CDR3 length is 16 residues. Germline values: CDR1 GTSNPN, CDR2 SVGIG (reference sequence). Trimming pared 0 bases from V and 1 base from J, leaving 10 bases between. The CDR3 loop reads CAWSVAGASYNSPLHF. CDR3 DNA sequence: TGTGCCTGGAGTGTTGCAGGGGCGTCCTATAATTCACCCCTCCACTTT.

The sample holds one count of this clone. The rearrangement links TRBV7-2 to TRBJ2-1; TRBD1 matches at 7 bases. This CDR3 spans 16 amino acids. The V gene's germline CDR1 is SGHTA and CDR2 FQGNSA. With V trimmed by 1 base and J by 5 bases, 8 bases remained unmatched. The CDR3 protein is CASSLGGGGFHNEQFF. The CDR3 DNA sequence: TGTGCCAGCAGCTTAGGAGGGGGCGGATTCCACAATGAGCAGTTCTTC.

The rearrangement uses TRBV6-5 and TRBJ1-1, with 10 bases fitting TRBD1. J was trimmed by 4 bases and V by 4 bases; bases with no gene match: 9. Per the germline V gene, CDR1 is MNHEY and CDR2 is SVGAGI. This CDR3 comprises 16 residues. This CDR3 is CASSSPRDRGGTEAFF. The CDR3 DNA reads as TGTGCCAGCAGTTCTCCCCGGGACAGGGGAGGCACTGAAGCTTTCTTT.

V usage is TRBV7-9 and J usage is TRBJ2-7; D is ambiguous. The CDR3 contains 13 residues. Looked up from germline, CDR1 is SEHNR and CDR2 is FQNEAQ (reference sequence). With 2 bases removed from V and 5 bases from J, the gap between germline ends came to 10 bases. CDR3 nucleotides: TGTGCCAGCAGCTTAACTTTAGCCCACGAGCAGTACTTC. The encoded protein is CASSLTLAHEQYF.

The chain is built from TRBV2 and TRBJ2-3; 7 bases line up with TRBD1. Unmatched junction bases numbered 6, after V lost 6 bases and J lost 3 bases. The germline V gene has CDR1 SNHLY and CDR2 FYNNEI. CDR3 length equals 14 residues. CDR3 sequence: CASRGQKLTDTQYF. The CDR3 DNA is TGTGCCAGCAGGGGACAGAAATTAACAGATACGCAGTATTTT.

The rearrangement joins TRBV12-3 or TRBV12-4 to TRBJ1-1; tentatively, D is TRBD1 (5 bases). The CDR3 extends over 13 amino acids. V gave up 7 bases and J gave up 1 base, with 10 bases separating them. DNA of the CDR3: TGTGCCAGCAAACCCGGGGGGAACACTGAAGCTTTCTTT. Amino acid sequence: CASKPGGNTEAFF.

V is TRBV5-1 and J is TRBJ1-1; 9 bases agree with TRBD1. The trim removed 5 bases at V and 6 bases at J, leaving 8 bases unmatched. Germline V gene data show CDR1 as SGHRS and CDR2 as YFSETQ. The length of the CDR3 is 14 residues. The CDR3, as DNA: TGCGCCAGCAGATCGACAGGGGGGAATGCTGAAGCTTTCTTT. Amino acids: CASRSTGGNAEAFF. The full variable domain, rest sourced from reference TRBV5-1 and TRBJ1-1, is KAGVTQTPRYLIKTRGQQVTLSCSPISGHRSVSWYQQTPGQGLQFLFEYFSETQRNKGNFPGRFSGRQFSNSRSEMNVSTLELGDSALYLCASRSTGGNAEAFFGQGTRLTVV.

The J gene is TRBJ1-6, the V gene TRBV5-1; 9 bases align to TRBD1. Per the germline V gene, CDR1 is SGHRS and CDR2 is YFSETQ. With V trimmed by 4 bases and J by 5 bases, 7 bases remained unmatched. This CDR3 is built from 16 residues. CDR3 nucleotide sequence: TGCGCCAGCAGCGTAGCAACAGGGGGCGATAATTCACCCCTCCACTTT. This codes for CASSVATGGDNSPLHF.

This chain joins TRBV6-5 and TRBJ2-5; TRBD1 is a possible D gene (6 bases). The length of the CDR3 is 14 residues. Trimming removed 7 bases at V and 1 base at J, with 13 bases between. Looked up from germline, CDR1 is MNHEY and CDR2 is SVGAGI. The CDR3 DNA is TGTGCCAGCAACATCGGACAGATCCAAGAGACCCAGTACTTC. Its protein product is CASNIGQIQETQYF.

This chain links TRBV9 with TRBJ1-2; perhaps TRBD1 as D (5 bases). The CDR3 loop spans 14 amino acids. Germline values: CDR1 SGDLS, CDR2 YYNGEE. Trimming took off 4 bases at V and 8 bases at J, with 18 bases between the two ends. The DNA of the CDR3 is TGTGCCAGCAGCCCGAATATAGGGGTCCGGGGCTACACCTTC. Amino acid sequence: CASSPNIGVRGYTF.

This clone was recorded only once. The chain recombines TRBV3-1 (or the pseudogene TRBV3-2) with TRBJ1-1, with TRBD1 matching over 8 bases. Germline-derived CDR1 and CDR2 are LGHDT and YNNKEL (reference sequence). After removal of 2 bases from V and 13 bases from J, the junction contained 12 bases not matched to a gene. CDR3 size: 14 residues. CDR3 sequence (DNA): TGTGCCAGCAGCCAAAGAGGGGGGACAGGCCTTAGTTTCTTT. Protein sequence: CASSQRGGTGLSFF.

This clone was seen only a few times. The rearrangement joins TRBV27 to TRBJ2-3, with TRBD1 matching over 9 bases. The CDR3 totals 15 residues. V lost 10 bases and J lost 1; bases outside the gene matches: 9. Germline assignment: CDR1 MNHEY and CDR2 SMNVEV (reference sequence). Here the CDR3 DNA reads TGTGCCACCCACGACCGGGACAGGGGCACAGATACGCAGTATTTT. Translating gives CATHDRDRGTDTQYF.

The chain has TRBV29-1 and TRBJ2-3; the match to TRBD1 covers 8 bases. CDR1 is SQVTM, CDR2 ANQGSEA, per germline. Losses at the gene ends were 7 bases for V and 0 bases for J; bases not matched to a gene: 9. The CDR3 sequence is 15 residues long. In DNA form, the CDR3 reads TGCAGCGCCCCGCCCGACAGGGGAAGCACAGATACGCAGTATTTT. The encoded protein is CSAPPDRGSTDTQYF.

Only one count was recorded for this clone. The chain joins TRBV24-1 to TRBJ1-6; 7 nucleotides line up with TRBD1. The length of the CDR3 is 13 residues. J gave up 6 bases and V 9 bases, and 4 bases lay outside the gene matches. Germline V gives CDR1 KGHDR, CDR2 SFDVKD. This CDR3 reads CATQDRANSPLHF. In DNA form, the CDR3 reads TGTGCCACCCAAGACAGGGCTAATTCACCCCTCCACTTT.

This clone was observed a handful of times. The gene calls are TRBV28 and TRBJ1-4, with TRBD1 identical over 11 bases. This CDR3 is 16 amino acids long. V dropped 6 bases and J dropped 4; count of bases not matched to a gene: 7. Germline CDR1 reads MDHEN; CDR2 reads SYDVKM. The CDR3 loop reads CASSQGQGASNEKLFF. In nucleotides, the CDR3 is TGTGCCAGCAGCCAAGGACAGGGGGCAAGTAATGAAAAACTGTTTTTT.

The CDR3 region is CASSSKGAFSGETQYF. DNA for the CDR3: TGTGCCAGCAGTTCGAAGGGGGCGTTCTCGGGGGAGACCCAGTACTTC. This rearrangement joins TRBV27 to TRBJ2-5; TRBD1 matches at 7 bases. This CDR3 region has 16 residues. The germline gives CDR1 MNHEY, CDR2 SMNVEV (reference sequence). V was pared by 4 bases and J by 5 bases, with 13 bases of the junction left unmatched.

The chain is built from TRBV7-8 and TRBJ2-7; the match to TRBD1 covers 7 bases. The CDR3 consists of 13 residues. Germline-derived CDR1 and CDR2 are SGHVS and FQNEAQ. Germline trimming cut 1 base from V and 6 bases from J; bases unmatched to any gene: 3. As DNA, the CDR3 is TGTGCCAGCAGCTTAGGACAGGGCCCCGAGCAGTACTTC. Its translation is CASSLGQGPEQYF.

The V gene is TRBV18, the J gene TRBJ1-1; TRBD1 might be the D (5 bases). The CDR3 runs to 16 residues. The ends were cut back, 3 bases at V and 5 bases at J, with 19 bases in the middle. Germline values: CDR1 KGHSH, CDR2 LQKENI. The CDR3 DNA reads TGTGCCAGCTCACCCGAAGACCGGGACTGGGCGACTGAAGCTTTCTTT. Translation: CASSPEDRDWATEAFF.

The chain recombines TRBV9 with TRBJ1-1, with unresolved D. Trimming removed 0 bases at V and 1 base at J, with 7 bases between. Germline CDR1 reads SGDLS; CDR2 reads YYNGEE. The CDR3 loop spans 14 amino acids. The CDR3 DNA reads TGTGCCAGCAGCGTAGTACAGCAGAACACTGAAGCTTTCTTT. Its protein is CASSVVQQNTEAFF.